One and the same sample provided the 10 T cell receptor beta chains below, sequenced in a study of T cell repertoires in cytomegalovirus infection. TCRdb reprocessed the reads with MiXCR, giving one entry per CDR3 protein. The table has roughly 570,000 distinct CDR3 sequences, around 40% seen once. Their antigens are not known. The sample was cultured PBMCs, taken from culture after CMV antigen stimulation. The receptors stem from a human donor in good health (CMV status not recorded). Some clones in this sample may be carry-over from other donors' samples.

This clonotype has a single count. This chain links TRBV3-1 with TRBJ2-7; 11 bases match TRBD2. The junction had 1 base not matched to a gene; V was cut back by 4 bases and J by 5 bases. The CDR3 is 13 residues long. CDR1 LGHDT and CDR2 YNNKEL come from the germline V gene (reference sequence). The CDR3 DNA follows: TGTGCCAGCAGCCTACTAGCGGGAGACGAGCAGTACTTC. Translation gives CASSLLAGDEQYF.

J is TRBJ1-2 and V is TRBV7-2; D may be TRBD1 (6 bases). Germline values: CDR1 SGHTA, CDR2 FQGNSA. Deletions cut 3 bases from V and 4 bases from J, with 9 bases between. The CDR3 length is 13 residues. DNA for the CDR3: TGTGCCAGCAGCTTGCAGGGGACCTATGGCTACACCTTC. This translates into CASSLQGTYGYTF.

The V gene is TRBV6-1, the J gene TRBJ1-5, with a possible D match to TRBD1 (5 bases). There are 14 residues in the CDR3. Per the germline V gene, CDR1 is MNHNS and CDR2 is SASEGT. The V end lost 4 bases, the J end lost 4 bases, and 11 bases lay between the germline ends. The CDR3 protein is CASSVFGGNQPQHF. In nucleotides, the CDR3 is TGTGCCAGCAGTGTGTTTGGGGGGAATCAGCCCCAGCATTTT.

This clonotype was detected only once. The chain employs TRBV20-1 and TRBJ2-7; TRBD1 agrees at 7 bases. The CDR3 covers 13 residues. Germline lookup yields CDR1 DFQATT and CDR2 SNEGSKA (reference sequence). Unmatched junction bases numbered 7, after V lost 6 bases and J lost 2 bases. The CDR3 DNA follows: TGCAGTGCACCCGACAGGGAGACCTACGAGCAGTACTTC. As protein: CSAPDRETYEQYF.

This clonotype was counted many times. This chain joins TRBV7-2 and TRBJ2-3, with TRBD2 matching over 9 bases. The CDR3 spans 17 residues. V was pared by 2 bases and J by 0 bases, with 6 bases of the junction left unmatched. Germline V gene lookup returns CDR1 SGHTA and CDR2 FQGNSA. CDR3 coding DNA: TGTGCCAGCAGCTTACAGGCTAGCGGGACAAGCACAGATACGCAGTATTTT. Translation: CASSLQASGTSTDTQYF.

In this sample, this clonotype turned up a few times. The chain joins TRBV27 to TRBJ2-1; possible D gene TRBD1, 5 bases. Germline V lookup: CDR1 MNHEY, CDR2 SMNVEV (reference sequence). V was cut by 0 bases and J by 8 bases, with 11 bases left in between. This CDR3 region has 14 residues. In DNA form, the CDR3 reads TGTGCCAGCAGTTTATCGCAGGGAATCCATGAGCAGTTCTTC. Its translation is CASSLSQGIHEQFF.

V is TRBV7-6 and J is TRBJ1-1; D possibly corresponds to TRBD1 (5 bases). The CDR3 has 15 residues. The V end was cut by 2 bases, the J end by 6 bases, with 16 bases between. The germline CDR1 and CDR2 sequences are SGHVS and FNYEAQ. The CDR3, as DNA: TGTGCCAGCAGCTTATCGGGGGGGACCCACTCTGAAGCTTTCTTT. Translation: CASSLSGGTHSEAFF.

The V call is TRBV7-2, the J call TRBJ2-1; no reliable D call. Looked up from germline, CDR1 is SGHTA and CDR2 is FQGNSA. V dropped 6 bases and J dropped 5 bases, with 14 bases sitting between them. CDR3 length: 14 amino acids. The CDR3 here is CASRPSPLHNEQFF. The CDR3 bases are TGTGCCAGCAGACCAAGCCCCCTTCACAATGAGCAGTTCTTC.

This clonotype was seen at least ten times. The V gene is TRBV7-2, the J gene TRBJ1-5; tentatively, D is TRBD1 (5 bases). Deletions cut 4 bases from V and 5 bases from J, with 18 bases between. The CDR3 consists of 16 residues. The V gene's germline CDR1 is SGHTA and CDR2 FQGNSA. CDR3 loop: CASSYHGRQGDQPQHF. In nucleotides, the CDR3 is TGTGCCAGCAGCTACCACGGACGGCAGGGAGATCAGCCCCAGCATTTT.

There are a few counts of this clonotype. This rearrangement joins TRBV5-1 to TRBJ1-1; maybe TRBD1 (6 bases). CDR1 is SGHRS, CDR2 YFSETQ, per germline. The CDR3 runs 16 residues. Trimming pared 4 bases from V and 1 base from J, leaving 17 bases between. CDR3 sequence (DNA): TGCGCCAGCAGCGTAGATCTAGGGGGGGCGAACACTGAAGCTTTCTTT. Protein sequence: CASSVDLGGANTEAFF.